This TCR beta chain was obtained from a study of T-cell reconstitution after alpha-beta-depleted transplantation in children. Unique molecular identifiers were incorporated when the TCRbeta library was constructed. TCRdb recomputed calls from the PCR reads with MiXCR, one row per CDR3 protein. The sample holds about 610,000 distinct CDR3 sequences, 8% to 11% seen once. In this sample, this clonotype turned up many times. The germline gives CDR1 SGHTA, CDR2 FQGTGA. CDR3 size: 16 residues. After removal of 2 bases from V and 8 bases from J, the junction contained 8 bases not matched to a gene. V usage is TRBV7-3 and J usage is TRBJ2-1; 11 nucleotides align to TRBD2. Here the sequenced sample was PBMCs from the stem cell graft donor, taken from the stem cell graft. The sequence came from a human donor who donated a stem cell graft to a child with acute myeloid leukemia. The CDR3 protein is CASSLYTSGSSDEQFF. DNA of the CDR3: TGTGCCAGCAGCTTATATACTAGCGGGAGTTCCGATGAGCAGTTCTTC.